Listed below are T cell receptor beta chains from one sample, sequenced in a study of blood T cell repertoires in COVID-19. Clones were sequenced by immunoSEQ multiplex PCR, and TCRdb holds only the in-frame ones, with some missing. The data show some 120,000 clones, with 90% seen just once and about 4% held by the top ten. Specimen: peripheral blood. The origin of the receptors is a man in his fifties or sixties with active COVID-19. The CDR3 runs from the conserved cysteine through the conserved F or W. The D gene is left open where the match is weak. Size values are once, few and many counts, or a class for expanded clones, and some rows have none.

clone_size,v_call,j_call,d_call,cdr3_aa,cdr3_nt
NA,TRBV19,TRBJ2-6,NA,CASRYELGGSGANVLTF,TGTGCCAGCAGATATGAGTTGGGGGGCTCTGGGGCCAACGTCCTGACTTTC
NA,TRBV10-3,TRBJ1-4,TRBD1,CAISDGTGVGEKLFF,TGTGCCATCAGTGATGGGACAGGGGTAGGTGAAAAACTGTTTTTT
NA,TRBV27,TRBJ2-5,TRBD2,CASRSSLAGETQYF,TGTGCCAGCAGATCAAGTCTAGCGGGAGAGACCCAGTACTTC
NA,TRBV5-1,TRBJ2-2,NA,CASRNTSTGGELFF,TGCGCCAGCAGAAATACTAGCACCGGCGGGGAGCTGTTTTTT
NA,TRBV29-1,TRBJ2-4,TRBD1,CSVVLGGIKNIQYF,TGCAGCGTTGTATTAGGGGGCATCAAAAACATTCAGTACTTC
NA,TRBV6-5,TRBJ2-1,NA,CATWGLANEQFF,TGTGCCACATGGGGGCTAGCCAATGAGCAGTTCTTC
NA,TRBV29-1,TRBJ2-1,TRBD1,CSVEPGGYNEQFF,TGCAGCGTTGAGCCAGGGGGCTACAATGAGCAGTTCTTC
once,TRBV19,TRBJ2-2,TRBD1,CASRPGQWNTGELFF,TGTGCCAGTAGGCCGGGACAGTGGAACACCGGGGAGCTGTTTTTT
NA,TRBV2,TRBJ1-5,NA,CASRQAPGGPQHF,TGTGCCAGCCGACAGGCCCCTGGGGGGCCCCAGCATTTT
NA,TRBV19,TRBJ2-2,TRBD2,CASSIGLAGVPGELFF,TGTGCCAGTAGTATAGGACTAGCGGGAGTCCCCGGGGAGCTGTTTTTT